Sequencing of this T cell receptor beta chain was carried out in a study of T-cell reconstitution after alpha-beta-depleted transplantation in children. Study-level findings and limits: It was newly produced T cells that mostly accounted for T-cell counts and diversity one year after transplant. After transplant, at about two months, alpha-beta T cells were reportedly derived from several hundred expanded graft clones.

The CDR3 runs to 15 residues. CDR1 is MRHNA, CDR2 SNTAGT, per germline. With 0 bases removed from V and 0 bases from J, the gap between germline ends came to 7 bases. This clonotype came up many times. What it binds is not known. The authors prepared the TCRbeta library with unique molecular identifiers. TCRdb redid the calling of the PCR reads with MiXCR, one entry per CDR3 protein. Among under 300,000 distinct CDR3 sequences listed, around 10% were seen once. V usage is TRBV6-4 and J usage is TRBJ2-3, with a tentative D call TRBD2 (5 bases). The input for sequencing was peripheral blood, taken 180 days after TCRalphabeta/CD19-depleted stem cell transplant. The origin of this receptor is a male patient aged 2 to 9 who had a stem cell transplant for chronic granulomatous disease, so the T cells may come from the graft donor. The CDR3 region has the DNA TGTGCCAGCAGTGACTCCCCGGGGAGCACAGATACGCAGTATTTT. This sequence encodes CASSDSPGSTDTQYF.